The table lists the clone carrying this T cell receptor beta chain with a few counts. Germline trimming cut 5 bases from V and 7 bases from J; bases unmatched to any gene: 8. The CDR3 has 13 amino acids. The germline V gene has CDR1 SEHNR and CDR2 FQNEAQ (reference sequence). The data were obtained in a study of blood T cell repertoires in COVID-19. At the level of the study: Some COVID-19 samples were acute and others convalescent; all came from the United States, Italy and Spain.

Generated by immunoSEQ multiplex PCR, the TCRdb table keeps only in-frame clones and is missing some. The sample includes roughly 140,000 clones, 80% of them seen just once. The chain employs TRBV7-9 and TRBJ2-7; 7 nucleotides agree with TRBD1. This TCR came from a woman aged 50 to 65 with acute or convalescent COVID-19. Sequencing was carried out using peripheral blood. The CDR3 loop reads CASSRGGLGEQYF. The CDR3, as DNA: TGTGCCAGCAGCCGAGGGGGCCTGGGAGAGCAGTACTTC.